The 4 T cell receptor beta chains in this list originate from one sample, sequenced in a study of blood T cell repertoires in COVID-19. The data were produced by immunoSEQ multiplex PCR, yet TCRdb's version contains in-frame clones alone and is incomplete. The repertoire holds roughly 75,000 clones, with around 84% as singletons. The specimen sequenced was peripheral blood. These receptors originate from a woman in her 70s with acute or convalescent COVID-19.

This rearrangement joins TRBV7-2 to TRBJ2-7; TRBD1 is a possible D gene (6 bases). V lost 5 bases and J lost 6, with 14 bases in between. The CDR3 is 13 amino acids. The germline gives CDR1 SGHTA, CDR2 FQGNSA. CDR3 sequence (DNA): TGTGCCAGCAGCATGTTGACAGGTGTCGAGCAGTACTTC. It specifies CASSMLTGVEQYF.

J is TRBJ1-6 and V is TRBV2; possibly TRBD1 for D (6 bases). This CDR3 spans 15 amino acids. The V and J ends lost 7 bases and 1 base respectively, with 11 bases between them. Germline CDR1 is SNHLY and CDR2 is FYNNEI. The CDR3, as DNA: TGTGCCAGCAAGTTGGGGGCTTCCTATAATTCACCCCTCCACTTT. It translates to CASKLGASYNSPLHF.

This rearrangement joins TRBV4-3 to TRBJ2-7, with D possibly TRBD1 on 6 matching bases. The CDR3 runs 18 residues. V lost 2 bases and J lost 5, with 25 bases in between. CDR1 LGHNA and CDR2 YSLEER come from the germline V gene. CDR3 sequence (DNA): TGCGCCAGCAGCCAATCCTCCCCCTGGGAACAGGGAGACAACGAGCAGTACTTC. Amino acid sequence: CASSQSSPWEQGDNEQYF.

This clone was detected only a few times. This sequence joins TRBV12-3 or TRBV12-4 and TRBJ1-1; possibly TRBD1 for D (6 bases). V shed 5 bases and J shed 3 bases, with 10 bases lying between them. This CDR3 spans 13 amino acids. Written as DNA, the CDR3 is TGTGCCAGCAGTCAACAGGGAGACACTGAAGCTTTCTTT. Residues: CASSQQGDTEAFF.